This T cell receptor beta chain emerged from a study of identical twins. Germline V gives CDR1 MDHEN, CDR2 SYDVKM. The CDR3 is made up of 13 amino acids. Trimming removed 7 bases at V and 8 bases at J, with 14 bases between. TCRdb called the 5' RACE reads again in MiXCR, with one record for every CDR3 protein. The sample has 1,800,000 or so distinct CDR3 sequences; around 29% are singletons. The receptor was derived from a newborn girl in good health. The sequencing sample was made of cord blood. V gene TRBV28 combines with J gene TRBJ1-4, with D tentatively TRBD1 (6 bases). The CDR3 region is CASKLGGREKLFF. CDR3 sequence (DNA): TGTGCCAGCAAATTGGGGGGCAGGGAAAAACTGTTTTTT.